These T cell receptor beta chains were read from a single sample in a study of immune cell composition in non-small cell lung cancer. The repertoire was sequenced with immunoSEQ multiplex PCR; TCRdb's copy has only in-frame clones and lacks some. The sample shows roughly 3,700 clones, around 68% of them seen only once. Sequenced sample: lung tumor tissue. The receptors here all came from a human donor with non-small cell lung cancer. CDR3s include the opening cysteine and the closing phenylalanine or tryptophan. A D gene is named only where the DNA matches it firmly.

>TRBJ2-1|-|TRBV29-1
CSSRTPETNNEQFF
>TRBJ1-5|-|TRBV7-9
CASSPTSMSLQPQHF
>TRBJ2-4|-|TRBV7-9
CASSLAGRLAKNIQYF
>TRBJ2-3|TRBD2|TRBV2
CASSEGSGGSDTQYF
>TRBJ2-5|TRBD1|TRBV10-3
CAISTGEEETQYF
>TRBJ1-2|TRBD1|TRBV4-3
CASSQVGTGDYGYTF
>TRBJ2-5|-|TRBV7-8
CASSFVAAETQYF
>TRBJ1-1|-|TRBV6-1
CASSEGPENTEAFF
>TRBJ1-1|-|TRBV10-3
CAISETGHTEAFF
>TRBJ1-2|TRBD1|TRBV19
CASREDRGSYGYTF
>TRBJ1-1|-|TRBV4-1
CASSQGRGGSTEAFF